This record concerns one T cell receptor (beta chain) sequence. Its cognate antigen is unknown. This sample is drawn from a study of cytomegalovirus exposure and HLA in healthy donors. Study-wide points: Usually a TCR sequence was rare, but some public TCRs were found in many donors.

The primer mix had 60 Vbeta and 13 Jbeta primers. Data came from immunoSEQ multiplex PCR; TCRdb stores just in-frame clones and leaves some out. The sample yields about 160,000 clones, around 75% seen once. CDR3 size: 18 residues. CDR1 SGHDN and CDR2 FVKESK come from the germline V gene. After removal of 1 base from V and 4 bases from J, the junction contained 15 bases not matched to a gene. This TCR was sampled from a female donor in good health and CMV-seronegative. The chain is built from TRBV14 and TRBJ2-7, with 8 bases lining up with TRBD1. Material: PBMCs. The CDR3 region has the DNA TGTGCCAGCAGCCAAGGCGTCGGACAGGGACGTCGGGGATACGAGCAGTACTTC. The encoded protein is CASSQGVGQGRRGYEQYF.